This T cell receptor beta chain was captured by sequencing in a study of metastatic and nonmetastatic thyroid tumors. This clone has more than one count but fewer than ten. MiXCR reprocessed the PCR reads for TCRdb. The sample has roughly 14,000 clones; roughly a quarter are singletons. All patients reached thyroid surgery having received no treatment beforehand. Germline CDR1 MNHNS, CDR2 SASEGT. The CDR3 has 18 residues. J lost 4 bases, V lost 3 bases, and 7 bases had no gene match. This receptor was obtained from a female donor with papillary thyroid cancer or a benign thyroid nodule (not recorded which). Some clones in this sample may be carry-over from other donors' samples. The sample comprised tumor tissue. This rearrangement joins TRBV6-1 to TRBJ2-2; 14 bases are shared with TRBD2. The CDR3 sequence is CASSDPGLAGGITGELFF. In nucleotides, the CDR3 is TGTGCCAGCAGTGACCCCGGACTAGCGGGAGGTATCACCGGGGAGCTGTTTTTT.